The 11 T cell receptor beta chains below come from one sample, sequenced in a study of human T cells and chemical hapten exposure. TCRdb fed the RACE reads into MiXCR, producing one record per CDR3 protein. The sample holds over 60,000 distinct CDR3 sequences, about 9.4% seen once. Time point of the sample: patch test 2, 6 weeks after DPC sensitization. Treatment of the sample: therapeutic diphenylcyclopropenone sensitization with weekly scalp DPC. This specimen was whole blood, taken in connection with sensitization to the hapten diphenylcyclopropenone (DPC). The receptors originated from a woman aged 45-59 years with alopecia areata. Some clones in this sample may be carry-over from other donors' samples.

V is TRBV7-9 and J is TRBJ1-4; D call uncertain. V lost 1 base and J lost 1, with 4 bases in between. This CDR3 has 14 amino acids. Looked up from germline, CDR1 is SEHNR and CDR2 is FQNEAQ (reference sequence). In nucleotides, the CDR3 is TGTGCCAGCAGCTTAGGGAAAACTAATGAAAAACTGTTTTTT. This translates into CASSLGKTNEKLFF.

In its sample, this clonotype was seen a few times. V gene TRBV12-3 or TRBV12-4 combines with J gene TRBJ2-7; 12 nucleotides align to TRBD2. Germline trimming cut 6 bases from V and 5 bases from J; bases unmatched to any gene: 5. CDR3 length equals 14 residues. The CDR3 protein is CASSRLAGDHEQYF. The CDR3 DNA sequence: TGTGCCAGCAGCCGACTAGCGGGAGATCACGAGCAGTACTTC.

This clonotype was counted at least ten times. This rearrangement joins TRBV6-6 to TRBJ2-7, with a possible D match to TRBD2 (5 bases). CDR3 length: 13 amino acids. Deletions cut 5 bases from V and 4 bases from J, with 12 bases between. From germline, CDR1 is MNHNY and CDR2 SVGAGI (reference sequence). DNA for the CDR3: TGTGCCAGCAGTCCGAGCGGACTTTACGAGCAGTACTTC. Its protein is CASSPSGLYEQYF.

This clonotype occurred many times. The chain employs TRBV11-2 and TRBJ2-2; D unclear. CDR3 length: 13 amino acids. V lost 6 bases and J lost 0, with 5 bases in between. CDR1 and CDR2 (germline): SGHAT, FQNNGV. The CDR3 region has the DNA TGTGCCAGCAGTATCGCGAACACCGGGGAGCTGTTTTTT. Its translation is CASSIANTGELFF.

A few counts support this clonotype. The junction shows a germline mismatch at one end, possibly a read error. This chain links TRBV7-8 with TRBJ2-1; tentatively, D is TRBD1 or TRBD2 (5 bases each). The CDR3 covers 17 residues. Per germline, CDR1 SGHVS and CDR2 FQNEAQ. The CDR3 loop is CASSLLGPKPSDNEQFF. CDR3 in DNA: TGTGCCAGCAGCTTATTGGGACCTAAGCCCTCCGACAATGAGCAGTTCTTC.

This clonotype was seen ten or more times. J is TRBJ1-2 and V is TRBV18, with unresolved D. CDR1 and CDR2 (germline): KGHSH, LQKENI. CDR3 size: 14 residues. Between the trimmed V and J ends, which lost 3 bases and 0 bases, there was a span of 8 bases. CDR3 amino acids: CASSPEGANYGYTF. The CDR3, as DNA: TGTGCCAGCTCACCCGAGGGAGCTAACTATGGCTACACCTTC.

This clonotype has only a few counts. The chain uses TRBV6-2 or TRBV6-3 and TRBJ1-5; D may be TRBD1 (5 bases). V was pared by 3 bases and J by 0 bases, with 9 bases between. Germline V CDR1 and CDR2: MNHEY, SVGEGT. There are 15 residues in the CDR3. CDR3 DNA sequence: TGTGCCAGCAGTTATCAACAGGTTAGCAATCAGCCCCAGCATTTT. Protein product: CASSYQQVSNQPQHF.

This clonotype was observed a few times. The chain combines TRBV20-1 with TRBJ2-1; TRBD2 agrees at 15 bases. Trimming at V came to 3 bases and at J to 1 base, leaving 4 bases not matched to a gene. CDR3 length: 17 amino acids. Germline CDR1 and CDR2: DFQATT and SNEGSKA (reference sequence). CDR3 nucleotides: TGCAGTGCTAGCGCCGGACTAGCGGGAGGGTCCTACAATGAGCAGTTCTTC. Protein sequence: CSASAGLAGGSYNEQFF.

The genes are TRBV12-3 or TRBV12-4 and TRBJ2-3; the D gene is possibly TRBD2 (6 bases). This CDR3 has 13 residues. V lost 6 bases, J lost 8 bases, and 15 bases lay in between. CDR3 nucleotide sequence: TGTGCCAGCAGCACGGACGTGCGGGGTACGCAGTATTTT. This gives the protein CASSTDVRGTQYF.

Ten or more counts support this clonotype. The V and J genes are TRBV20-1 and TRBJ2-3; tentative D call: TRBD1 (6 bases). Germline CDR1 DFQATT, CDR2 SNEGSKA (reference sequence). Trimming took off 2 bases at V and 4 bases at J, with 13 bases between the two ends. The CDR3 is 14 residues long. CDR3 bases: TGCAGTGCTAGACTACAGGGTAGGGCAGATACGCAGTATTTT. Its protein is CSARLQGRADTQYF.

There are many counts of this clonotype. This chain joins TRBV5-1 and TRBJ2-1; the D is unclear. V lost 4 bases, J lost 0 bases, and 11 bases lay in between. Germline V lookup: CDR1 SGHRS, CDR2 YFSETQ. The CDR3 loop spans 15 amino acids. The CDR3 bases are TGCGCCAGCAGCCCCGGGCCATACTCCTACAATGAGCAGTTCTTC. Translating it yields CASSPGPYSYNEQFF.